This T cell receptor (beta chain) derives from a study of shared clonotypes between healthy human individuals. Study context: Per-donor plates numbered three CD4 naive, three CD4 memory, two CD8 naive and one CD8 memory.

All the donors were Caucasian adults who lived in Nashville, Tennessee. General study results and limits: Sequencing depth was predicted to influence how clonotypes are shared among donors. Relative to memory subsets, naive subsets generally showed larger estimated richness.

To note about this clone: As yet, its antigen is unknown.

Germline CDR1 reads MNHEY; CDR2 reads SMNVEV (reference sequence). Trimming pared 3 bases from V and 5 bases from J, leaving 22 bases between. The length of the CDR3 is 17 residues. Profiled with immunoSEQ multiplex PCR; TCRdb holds only in-frame clones, not every one. The sample carries 2 million to 2.5 million clones, 85% to 95% recorded once. This receptor was taken from a young man in good health. Some clones in this sample may be carry-over from other donors' samples. The chain combines TRBV27 with TRBJ2-5; D could derive from TRBD1 or TRBD2 (5 bases each). Sequencing was carried out using naive CD4+ T cells from PBMCs. Subset noted: CD45RA+ positively selected. The CDR3 nucleotides are TGTGCCAGCAGTTTGAGTTCGGGAATAGGGGTTAGGGAGACCCAGTACTTC. It is translated as CASSLSSGIGVRETQYF.